The entry below gives a single TCR beta chain sequence along with its context. Its recognized antigen is unknown. No base quality values were provided; no much bigger clone lies one nucleotide off. V and J are trimmed by 3 bases and 6 bases, and the gene matches miss 10 bases of the junction. Looking up the germline V gene yields CDR1 LGHNA and CDR2 YNFKEQ. The CDR3, cysteine through phenylalanine, is 17 amino acids long. Just the 51-base CDR3 DNA is kept, in frame starting at base 1. This specimen comes from a study of tumor-infiltrating lymphocytes in primary liver carcinoma (dated by TCRdb to 2016 to 2017). At the level of the whole study: Between November 2015 and March 2016, about five patients in China with histopathologically diagnosed primary liver carcinoma had their tumors surgically resected. Of the five patients (three men and two women, aged 30 to 69 years), four had hepatocellular carcinoma and one had combined HCC and intrahepatic cholangiocarcinoma. Tumors of the five patients were stage T1-T3 N0M0 with maximum diameters of roughly 4.2 to 11 cm. Each sample produced about 3.5 to 8 million productive TCRbeta reads, and read depth showed no significant difference between tissue types. Across five regions of each liver tumor, along with adjacent normal tissue and blood, the study brought together TCRbeta repertoire sequencing, expression microarrays and whole-exome sequencing. TCRbeta repertoire sequencing covered approximately 35 specimens from 5 patients: 25 or so tumor regions, 5 adjacent noncancerous liver tissues and 5 peripheral blood samples. Reproducibility between technical replicate repertoires was high, with correlation coefficients above 0.95 and mean shared-clone rates roughly 0.86. Here is what the overall study found, with its caveats: Consistent with antigen-driven expansion, pairs of tumor regions showed higher repertoire overlap (mean about 36%) than either tumor-adjacent pairs (about 17%) or tumor-blood pairs (approximately 15%). Because sequencing covered only the TCR beta chain and unpaired alpha chains were not captured, true repertoire diversity is likely underestimated. The top 250 clones accounted for a significantly greater share of the repertoire in tumors than in blood (p = 0.039). With just a few patients in the study, the authors point out that the findings should be validated in a larger study. Comparison of CD4+ and CD8+ T cell repertoires was precluded by the use of bulk unsorted samples.

TRIzol reagent was used to extract blood RNA from unsorted whole blood, while the DNeasy Blood & Tissue kit provided the germline DNA. At the time of sampling, the patients had chronic HBV infection and had not received any treatment. Before surgery, roughly 4.2 milliliters of peripheral blood were drawn into K2EDTA tubes. A constant-region primer and ProtoScript II reverse transcriptase were used to reverse-transcribe TCRbeta-specific cDNA from approximately 500 ng total RNA. TCRbeta libraries were built with three nested multiplex PCR rounds, a slightly modified ARM-PCR procedure. Multiplex TRBV1-TRBV30 forward primers and a Cbeta reverse primer were used in the first two PCR rounds, each of which was run for around 9 cycles. Sample barcodes and Illumina adapters were added in a final 25-cycle PCR with Deep VentR polymerase. Before sequencing, amplicons of 200-500 bp were gel-purified using a QIAquick gel extraction kit. An Illumina HiSeq 2500 was used to sequence the TCRbeta amplicons with 250-bp paired-end reads. Per the authors' processing: To recover full CDR3 sequences, reads were quality-trimmed using Trimmomatic v0.33 and paired reads were then merged using FLASH v1.2.11. MiGEC v1.2.1b assigned V, D and J germline segments to the rearranged TCRbeta sequences. Clonotype statistics and Shannon-Wiener diversity indices were computed with VDJtools v1.0.0. Except for diversity analysis, only each sample's 250 most abundant clonotypes were used in subsequent analyses to reduce sampling bias. TCRdb trimmed public reads at Q25 via fastp, called clones via MiXCR and kept in-frame beta chains. Entries are consolidated by CDR3 protein sequence, retaining the most common genes and DNA. TCRdb's processing, not the authors' own work, is the source of the V and J calls. The sample table holds 300,000 to 350,000 distinct CDR3 sequences, of which almost 60% were seen once. The ten biggest clones cover over 15% of the sample.

The chain joins TRBV4-2 to TRBJ2-2; 10 bases in the middle match TRBD2. Sequencing was performed on peripheral blood. This sequence originates from a woman in her 30s with primary liver carcinoma and hepatitis B virus infection. The DNA sequence is as follows: TGTGCCAGCAGCCATCGGACTAGCGGAGACGAGGCCGGGGAGCTGTTTTTT. Its protein is CASSHRTSGDEAGELFF.